Listed here are 14 T cell receptor beta chains from one sample, sequenced in a study of shared clonotypes between healthy human individuals. Sequencing was performed with immunoSEQ multiplex PCR; in TCRdb, only in-frame clones are kept and a portion is missing. The sample lists almost 750,000 clones; roughly 72% were seen once. The sample taken for sequencing was memory CD4+ T cells sorted from blood. Described subset: CD45RA-negative fraction. All receptors derive from a woman aged 25 to 39 in good health.

This clone turned up a few times. The chain uses TRBV21-1 and TRBJ1-2. TRBV21-1 corresponds to a pseudogene. The CDR3 sequence is 11 residues long. Here the CDR3 DNA reads TGTGCCAGCAGCAAATATCCGGGCTACACCTTC. This gives the protein CASSKYPGYTF.

The chain is built from TRBV19 and TRBJ1-4; D remains ambiguous. Trimming shortened V by 5 bases and J by 0 bases, and 7 bases separated the two germline ends. Germline CDR1 reads LNHDA; CDR2 reads SQIVND (reference sequence). The CDR3 loop spans 14 amino acids. CDR3 residues: CASSETATNEKLFF. The CDR3 bases are TGTGCCAGTAGTGAAACGGCAACTAATGAAAAACTGTTTTTT.

For this clone: Other DNA variants within this sample encode the same CDR3. The rearrangement uses TRBV7-9 and TRBJ1-1; maybe TRBD1 (5 bases). The CDR3 totals 13 residues. The V and J ends lost 3 bases and 3 bases respectively, with 8 bases between them. Per germline, CDR1 SEHNR and CDR2 FQNEAQ (reference sequence). CDR3: CASSFGGDTEAFF. CDR3 sequence (DNA): TGTGCCAGCAGCTTCGGGGGGGACACTGAAGCTTTCTTT.

V usage is TRBV16 and J usage is TRBJ2-7; 9 bases are shared with TRBD1. Trimming removed 0 bases from V and 7 bases from J; junction bases left unmatched: 13. The CDR3 has 17 residues. Germline V CDR1 and CDR2: KGHSY, FQNENV. CDR3 coding DNA: TGTGCCAGCAGCCAATCAACGCGGACAGGGGCTCTCGGGGAGCAGTACTTC. It translates to CASSQSTRTGALGEQYF. Complete variable domain (other parts from reference TRBV16 and TRBJ2-7): GEEVAQTPKHLVRGEGQKAKLYCAPIKGHSYVFWYQQVLKNEFKFLISFQNENVFDETGMPKERFSAKCLPNSPCSLEIQATKLEDSAVYFCASSQSTRTGALGEQYFGPGTRLTVT.

The V call is TRBV2, the J call TRBJ2-7; 9 nucleotides align to TRBD2. Germline lookup yields CDR1 SNHLY and CDR2 FYNNEI. The CDR3 has 15 residues. The trim removed 3 bases at V and 5 bases at J, leaving 8 bases unmatched. CDR3 DNA sequence: TGTGCCAGCAGTGAGCGCGGCGGGAGGGTCCACGAGCAGTACTTC. Translated, it gives CASSERGGRVHEQYF.

Of note for this clone: Other DNA sequences from this sample encode an identical CDR3 as well. The chain combines TRBV2 with TRBJ1-2; D is uncertain. Germline assignment: CDR1 SNHLY and CDR2 FYNNEI. V lost 2 bases, J lost 0 bases, and 7 bases lay in between. The CDR3 consists of 14 residues. DNA for the CDR3: TGTGCCAGCAGTGAACGGGGAACTAACTATGGCTACACCTTC. This sequence encodes CASSERGTNYGYTF.

Many counts were recorded for this clone. The chain joins TRBV2 to TRBJ1-5; no clear D gene. The CDR3 consists of 15 residues. V was pared by 4 bases and J by 4 bases, with 14 bases between. Germline CDR1 is SNHLY and CDR2 is FYNNEI. CDR3 nucleotide sequence: TGTGCCAGCAGTGTGGGCAGCAAACCAAATCAGCCCCAGCATTTT. It codes for CASSVGSKPNQPQHF.

The chain couples TRBV28 to TRBJ1-3; TRBD1 might be the D (5 bases). Germline assignment: CDR1 MDHEN and CDR2 SYDVKM. The CDR3 length is 16 residues. V gave up 3 bases and J gave up 4 bases, with 16 bases separating them. CDR3 residues: CASSLVTRSGGNTIYF. Written as DNA, the CDR3 is TGTGCCAGCAGTTTGGTAACTCGGTCAGGGGGAAACACCATATATTTT.

The chain is built from TRBV5-1 and TRBJ2-5; 9 positions agree with TRBD2. With V trimmed by 7 bases and J by 0 bases, 10 bases remained unmatched. The CDR3 length is 16 residues. Per germline, CDR1 SGHRS and CDR2 YFSETQ. The CDR3 region has the DNA TGCGCCAGCGCACCCCGACTAGCGGAATACCAAGAGACCCAGTACTTC. Its protein is CASAPRLAEYQETQYF.

This chain joins TRBV2 and TRBJ2-3; D is perhaps TRBD2 (6 bases). The ends were cut back, 4 bases at V and 0 bases at J, with 14 bases in the middle. The V gene's germline CDR1 is SNHLY and CDR2 FYNNEI. The CDR3 extends over 16 amino acids. CDR3 sequence: CASSGGLAPSTDTQYF. The CDR3 nucleotides read TGTGCCAGCAGTGGGGGTCTAGCGCCTAGCACAGATACGCAGTATTTT.

V and J are TRBV9 and TRBJ2-1; D call uncertain. The CDR3 runs to 16 residues. Germline V lookup: CDR1 SGDLS, CDR2 YYNGEE. V shed 4 bases and J shed 0 bases, with 14 bases lying between them. CDR3 DNA sequence: TGTGCCAGCAGCCGGCAACCAGGTAGCTCCTACAATGAGCAGTTCTTC. This translates into CASSRQPGSSYNEQFF.

This clone was counted many times. Additional DNA sequences in this sample encode the identical CDR3. This chain connects TRBV5-1 to TRBJ1-2; D call uncertain. Trimming left V 0 bases short and J 2 bases short, with 8 bases between. The CDR3 is made up of 14 amino acids. Germline V CDR1 and CDR2: SGHRS, YFSETQ. The CDR3 sequence is CASSLAPGNYGYTF. The CDR3 DNA reads TGCGCCAGCAGCTTGGCACCAGGCAACTATGGCTACACCTTC. Using reference TRBV5-1 and TRBJ1-2 for the parts outside the CDR3, the full variable domain is KAGVTQTPRYLIKTRGQQVTLSCSPISGHRSVSWYQQTPGQGLQFLFEYFSETQRNKGNFPGRFSGRQFSNSRSEMNVSTLELGDSALYLCASSLAPGNYGYTFGSGTRLTVV.

The V and J genes are TRBV19 and TRBJ1-1, with D hard to call. Germline values: CDR1 LNHDA, CDR2 SQIVND (reference sequence). This CDR3 is built from 12 residues. Between the trimmed V and J ends, which lost 8 bases and 7 bases, there was a span of 14 bases. The CDR3 protein is CASQDPYSEAFF. DNA of the CDR3: TGTGCCAGTCAGGATCCCTACAGTGAAGCTTTCTTT.

Details on this clone: A read error may explain this, as a much larger clone is one base away. Other DNA variants within this sample encode the same CDR3. CDR3 in DNA: TGCGCCAGCAGCTTACTAGCGGGAGAGGGTGAGCAGTTCTTC. Its protein product is CASSLLAGEGEQFF. The chain joins TRBV5-1 to TRBJ2-1; 11 bases map to TRBD2. This CDR3 has 14 residues. Trimming cost V 2 bases and J 9 bases; bases outside gene matches: 4. Germline CDR1 and CDR2: SGHRS and YFSETQ. Full variable domain (missing parts from reference TRBV5-1 and TRBJ2-1): KAGVTQTPRYLIKTRGQQVTLSCSPISGHRSVSWYQQTPGQGLQFLFEYFSETQRNKGNFPGRFSGRQFSNSRSEMNVSTLELGDSALYLCASSLLAGEGEQFFGPGTRLTVL.